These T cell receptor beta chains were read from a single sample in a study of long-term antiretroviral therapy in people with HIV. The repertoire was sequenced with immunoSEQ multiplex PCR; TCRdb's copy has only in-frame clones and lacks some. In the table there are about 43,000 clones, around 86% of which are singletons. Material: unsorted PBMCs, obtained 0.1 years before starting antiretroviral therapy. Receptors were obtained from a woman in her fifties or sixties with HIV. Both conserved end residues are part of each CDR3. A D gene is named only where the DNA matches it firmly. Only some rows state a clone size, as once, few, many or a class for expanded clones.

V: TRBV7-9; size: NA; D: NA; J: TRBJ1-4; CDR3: CASSFCRRTF; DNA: TGTGCCAGCAGCTTTTGCAGGCGGACTTTT
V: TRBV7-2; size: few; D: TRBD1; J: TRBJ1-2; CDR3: CASSRGQGRGGYTF; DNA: TGTGCCAGCAGCCGGGGACAGGGAAGGGGTGGCTACACCTTC
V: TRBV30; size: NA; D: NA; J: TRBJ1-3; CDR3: CAWSTHTRSSGNTIYF; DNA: TGTGCCTGGAGTACCCACACTCGGAGCTCTGGAAACACCATATATTTT
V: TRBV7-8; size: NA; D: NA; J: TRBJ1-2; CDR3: CASSLPDRVGYTF; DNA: TGTGCCAGCAGCTTACCCGACAGAGTTGGCTACACCTTC
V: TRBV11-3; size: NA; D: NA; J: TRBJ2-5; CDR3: CASSLDSGIRETQYF; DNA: TGTGCCAGCAGCTTAGATTCAGGGATAAGAGAGACCCAGTACTTC
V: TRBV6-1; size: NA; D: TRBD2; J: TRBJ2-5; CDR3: CASTEGTSGQETQYF; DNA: TGTGCCAGCACTGAAGGGACTAGCGGCCAAGAGACCCAGTACTTC
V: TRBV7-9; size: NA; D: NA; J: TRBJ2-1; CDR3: CASSLVRGVGNEQFF; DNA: TGTGCCAGCAGCTTAGTGAGGGGAGTAGGGAATGAGCAGTTCTTC
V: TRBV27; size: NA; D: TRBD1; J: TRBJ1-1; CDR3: CASSLGQGVNTEAFF; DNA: TGTGCCAGCAGTCTGGGACAGGGAGTGAACACTGAAGCTTTCTTT
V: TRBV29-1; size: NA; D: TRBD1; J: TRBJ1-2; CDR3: CSIRTGGGDGYTF; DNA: TGCAGCATAAGAACAGGGGGCGGGGATGGCTACACCTTC
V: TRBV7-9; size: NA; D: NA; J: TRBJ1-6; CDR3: CASSPHGTAPLHF; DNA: TGTGCCAGCAGCCCCCACGGCACCGCACCCCTCCACTTT
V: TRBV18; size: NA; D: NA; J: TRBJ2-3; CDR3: CASSPRSGWGGTDTQYF; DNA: TGTGCCAGCTCACCACGATCTGGGTGGGGGGGCACAGATACGCAGTATTTT
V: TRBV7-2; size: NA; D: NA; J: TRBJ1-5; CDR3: CASSLVLGSSNQPQHF; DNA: TGTGCCAGCAGCTTAGTTCTGGGATCTAGCAATCAGCCCCAGCATTTT
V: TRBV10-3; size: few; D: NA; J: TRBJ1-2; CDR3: CAIGTGAYGYTF; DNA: TGTGCCATCGGAACAGGCGCCTATGGCTACACCTTC
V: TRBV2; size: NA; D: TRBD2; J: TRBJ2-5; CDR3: CAILRSGGQETQYF; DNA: TGTGCCATTCTTCGTAGCGGGGGACAAGAGACCCAGTACTTC
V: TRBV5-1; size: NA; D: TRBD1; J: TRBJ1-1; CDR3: CASSLNRGQGLEAFF; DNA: TGCGCCAGCAGCTTGAACCGGGGACAGGGCCTTGAAGCTTTCTTT
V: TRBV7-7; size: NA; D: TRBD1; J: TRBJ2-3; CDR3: CASSQNRGTDTQYF; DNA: TGTGCTAGCAGCCAGAACAGGGGGACAGATACGCAGTATTTT
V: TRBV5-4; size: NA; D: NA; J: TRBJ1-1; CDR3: CASSFGLMNTEAFF; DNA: TGTGCCAGCAGTTTCGGACTGATGAACACTGAAGCTTTCTTT
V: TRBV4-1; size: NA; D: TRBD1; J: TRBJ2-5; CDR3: CASSLRTGGGQETQYF; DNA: TGCGCCAGCAGCTTACGGACAGGGGGCGGCCAAGAGACCCAGTACTTC
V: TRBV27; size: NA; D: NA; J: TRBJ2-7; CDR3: CASSFGYEQYF; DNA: TGTGCCAGCAGTTTTGGCTACGAGCAGTACTTC
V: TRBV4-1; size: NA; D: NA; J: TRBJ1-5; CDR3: CASSQDSANQPQHF; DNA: TGCGCCAGCAGCCAAGATTCGGCTAATCAGCCCCAGCATTTT
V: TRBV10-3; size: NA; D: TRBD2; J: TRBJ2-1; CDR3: CAIRGSGGSSSYNEQFF; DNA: TGTGCCATCCGGGGTAGCGGGGGAAGTAGCTCCTACAATGAGCAGTTCTTC
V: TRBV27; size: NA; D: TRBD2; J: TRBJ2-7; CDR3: CASSLRAGGYYEQYF; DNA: TGTGCCAGCAGTTTAAGGGCGGGGGGCTACTACGAGCAGTACTTC
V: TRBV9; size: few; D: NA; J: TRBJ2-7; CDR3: CASSARFESYEQYF; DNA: TGTGCCAGCAGCGCCCGGTTTGAAAGCTACGAGCAGTACTTC
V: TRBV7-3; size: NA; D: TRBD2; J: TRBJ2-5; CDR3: CASSLSGGGEETQYF; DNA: TGTGCCAGCAGCTTATCTGGCGGGGGGGAAGAGACCCAGTACTTC
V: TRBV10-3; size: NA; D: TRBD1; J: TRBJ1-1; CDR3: CAISELGQGILMNTEAFF; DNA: TGTGCCATCAGTGAGCTCGGACAGGGGATCTTGATGAACACTGAAGCTTTCTTT
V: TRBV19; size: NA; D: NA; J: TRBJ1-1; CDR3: CASSMWAMNTEAFF; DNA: TGTGCCAGTAGTATGTGGGCCATGAACACTGAAGCTTTCTTT
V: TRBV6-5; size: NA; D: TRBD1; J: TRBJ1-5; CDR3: CASSTRQGDQPQHF; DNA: TGTGCCAGCAGTACCCGACAGGGAGATCAGCCCCAGCATTTT
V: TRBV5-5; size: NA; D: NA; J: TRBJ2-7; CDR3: CASSFNYEQYF; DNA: TGTGCCAGCAGCTTTAACTACGAGCAGTACTTC
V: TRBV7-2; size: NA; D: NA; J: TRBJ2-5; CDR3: CASSLGRETQYF; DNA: TGTGCCAGCAGCTTGGGAAGAGAGACCCAGTACTTC
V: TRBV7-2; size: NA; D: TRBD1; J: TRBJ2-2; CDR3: CASSRDRGRTGELFF; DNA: TGTGCCAGCAGCAGGGACAGGGGGCGCACCGGGGAGCTGTTTTTT